This T cell receptor (beta chain) came from a study of blood T cell repertoires in COVID-19. The table came from immunoSEQ multiplex PCR; TCRdb's copy has only in-frame clones and leaves some out. The sample includes under 100,000 clones, approximately 87% seen only once; the top ten take roughly 15%. This CDR3 is 16 amino acids long. Germline V gene sequence: CDR1 MNHEY, CDR2 SMNVEV (reference sequence). With V trimmed by 3 bases and J by 5 bases, 11 bases remained unmatched. The V gene is TRBV27, the J gene TRBJ2-5; TRBD1 matches 8 bases. Sample: peripheral blood. The receptor was derived from a human donor in a cohort sampled during active COVID-19. CDR3 nucleotides: TGTGCCAGCAGTTTGGCGCCGGACAGGGTCACCGAGACCCAGTACTTC. The encoded protein is CASSLAPDRVTETQYF.